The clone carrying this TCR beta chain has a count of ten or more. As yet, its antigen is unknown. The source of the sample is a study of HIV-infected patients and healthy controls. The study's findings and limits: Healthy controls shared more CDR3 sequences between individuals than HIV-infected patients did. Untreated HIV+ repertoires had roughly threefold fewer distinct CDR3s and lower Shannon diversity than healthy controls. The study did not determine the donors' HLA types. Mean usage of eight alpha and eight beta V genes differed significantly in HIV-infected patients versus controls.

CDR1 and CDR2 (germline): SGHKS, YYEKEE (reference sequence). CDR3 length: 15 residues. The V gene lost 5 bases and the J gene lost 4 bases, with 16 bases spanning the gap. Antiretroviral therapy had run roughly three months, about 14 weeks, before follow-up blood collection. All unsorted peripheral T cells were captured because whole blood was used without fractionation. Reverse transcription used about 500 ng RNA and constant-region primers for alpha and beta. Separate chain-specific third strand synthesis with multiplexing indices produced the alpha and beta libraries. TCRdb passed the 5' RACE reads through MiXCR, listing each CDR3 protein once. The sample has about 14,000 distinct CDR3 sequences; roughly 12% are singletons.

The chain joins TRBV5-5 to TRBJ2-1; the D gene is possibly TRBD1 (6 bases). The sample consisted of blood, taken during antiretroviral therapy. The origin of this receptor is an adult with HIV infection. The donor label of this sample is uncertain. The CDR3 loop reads CASRPGQMNYNEQFF. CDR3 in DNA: TGTGCCAGCAGACCAGGACAGATGAATTACAATGAGCAGTTCTTC.